These 30 T cell receptor beta chains share one sample of origin, sequenced in a study of blood T cells in healthy people across ages. Primed by a sample-barcoded 5' primer and a J-beta primer mix, a second PCR proceeded for roughly 6 to 12 cycles. TCRdb reprocessed the 5' RACE reads via MiXCR and lists one record per CDR3 protein. Here the sample spans about 1.4 million distinct CDR3 sequences, approximately 60% being singletons. Specimen: blood. The receptors stem from a man between 18 and 35 years old in good health.

The CDR3 DNA reads TGTGCCAGCAGTTTATTGGGGGGGGCCCTGGACAATGAGCAGTTCTTC. Amino acid sequence: CASSLLGGALDNEQFF. V and J are TRBV27 and TRBJ2-1; D may be TRBD2 (7 bases). Trimming took off 1 base at V and 5 bases at J, with 15 bases between the two ends. CDR1 and CDR2 from the germline V gene are MNHEY and SMNVEV (reference sequence). CDR3 length: 16 residues.

The chain employs TRBV12-3 or TRBV12-4 and TRBJ2-6; 7 nucleotides line up with TRBD1. V lost 7 bases, J lost 3 bases, and 12 bases stayed unmatched. The CDR3 runs to 17 residues. The CDR3 is CASTLQGWDNGANVLTF. The DNA of the CDR3 is TGTGCCAGCACGCTACAGGGGTGGGACAATGGGGCCAACGTCCTGACTTTC.

A few counts support this clonotype. The rearrangement links TRBV7-6 to TRBJ1-5; no clear D. The germline gives CDR1 SGHVS, CDR2 FNYEAQ. V shed 5 bases and J shed 9 bases, with 20 bases lying between them. The CDR3 loop spans 15 amino acids. CDR3 in DNA: TGTGCCAGCAGCCCCCTCTCCGGGCGGTGGCGGCCCCAGCATTTT. Translating gives CASSPLSGRWRPQHF.

This chain joins TRBV2 and TRBJ1-1, with D possibly matching TRBD1 (6 bases). Trimming removed 8 bases from V and 5 bases from J, with 15 bases in between. Germline CDR1 SNHLY, CDR2 FYNNEI. The CDR3 is made up of 13 amino acids. CDR3 loop: CASGGTTGTEAFF. In DNA, the CDR3 is TGTGCCAGCGGAGGGACAACGGGGACTGAAGCTTTCTTT.

This chain connects TRBV10-3 to TRBJ1-2, with D possibly TRBD1 on 5 matching bases. CDR3 length equals 17 residues. Deletions cut 3 bases from V and 0 bases from J, with 17 bases between. The germline V gene encodes CDR1 ENHRY and CDR2 SYGVKD. CDR3 in DNA: TGTGCCATCAGTGAAAGGGGTATGGGTATTACTAACTATGGCTACACCTTC. Amino acid sequence: CAISERGMGITNYGYTF.

The rearrangement uses TRBV25-1 and TRBJ2-5; 10 nucleotides line up with TRBD2. V gave up 10 bases and J gave up 5 bases; unmatched junction bases: 10. The CDR3 extends over 14 amino acids. CDR1 is MGHDK, CDR2 SYGVNS, per germline. The CDR3 bases are TGTGCCACATCCGGGACTAGCGACCTTGAGACCCAGTACTTC. Protein sequence: CATSGTSDLETQYF.

The chain combines TRBV4-1 with TRBJ2-7; a weak D match, TRBD2 (6 bases). Trimming removed 1 base from V and 2 bases from J, with 12 bases in between. Looked up from germline, CDR1 is MGHRA and CDR2 is YSYEKL. This CDR3 spans 15 amino acids. The CDR3 DNA is TGCGCCAGCAGCCAAGCTGTTAGCGGAACCTACGAGCAGTACTTC. Encoded protein: CASSQAVSGTYEQYF.

Points on this clonotype: Its ends do not fully match the called genes, so a read error is possible. J is TRBJ2-1 and V is TRBV5-6; 7 positions match TRBD2. The CDR3 runs to 15 residues. CDR1 and CDR2 from the germline V gene are SGHDT and YYEEEE. CDR3 loop: CASSLGLAVYSEQFF. The DNA of the CDR3 is TGTGCCAGCAGCTTGGGTCTAGCGGTCTACAGTGAGCAGTTCTTC.

The V call is TRBV4-3, the J call TRBJ1-2; no firm D call. Germline CDR1 and CDR2: LGHNA and YSLEER. This CDR3 is built from 18 residues. V was cut by 4 bases and J by 5 bases, with 26 bases left in between. The CDR3 DNA sequence: TGCGCCAGCAGCCCTACCGCCGTCGCGGAAGAGTTAACATATGGCTACACCTTC. Its translation: CASSPTAVAEELTYGYTF.

The chain couples TRBV15 to TRBJ1-1; D is ambiguous. The V gene lost 0 bases and the J gene lost 7 bases, with 18 bases spanning the gap. Germline assignment: CDR1 LNHNV and CDR2 YYDKDF (reference sequence). The CDR3 loop spans 16 amino acids. The CDR3 DNA is TGTGCCACCAGCAGAGATCTGACGGTAGGACTAAATGAAGCTTTCTTT. This translates into CATSRDLTVGLNEAFF.

V is TRBV12-3 or TRBV12-4 and J is TRBJ2-3; TRBD1 aligns across 9 bases. The CDR3 contains 16 residues. J lost 11 bases, V lost 0 bases, and 12 bases had no gene match. Here the CDR3 reads CASSLASGQGADVQYF. The DNA for the CDR3 is TGTGCCAGCAGTTTAGCGTCGGGACAGGGTGCAGATGTGCAGTATTTT.

This chain links TRBV7-9 with TRBJ2-1; D gene ambiguous. This CDR3 region has 16 residues. Trimming removed 6 bases from V and 7 bases from J, with 22 bases in between. CDR1 is SEHNR and CDR2 is FQNEAQ in the germline V gene (reference sequence). Written as DNA, the CDR3 is TGTGCCAGCAGGATGGGCGGAAGGAACCCTATGAATGAGCAGTTCTTC. Amino acids: CASRMGGRNPMNEQFF.

V gene TRBV7-9 combines with J gene TRBJ2-5, with D hard to call. Germline CDR1 SEHNR, CDR2 FQNEAQ (reference sequence). The CDR3 totals 14 residues. V lost 3 bases, J lost 4 bases, and 12 bases lay in between. CDR3 residues: CASSFGTLTETQYF. CDR3 sequence (DNA): TGTGCCAGCAGCTTTGGCACCCTAACAGAGACCCAGTACTTC.

The rearrangement links TRBV7-8 to TRBJ2-2, with 7 bases fitting TRBD1. The CDR3 has 16 residues. The ends lost 4 bases at V and 6 bases at J; junction bases unmatched: 11. Germline V gene data show CDR1 as SGHVS and CDR2 as FQNEAQ. Here the CDR3 reads CASSYGPHRGAGELFF. In DNA, the CDR3 is TGTGCCAGCAGCTACGGTCCACACAGGGGAGCCGGGGAGCTGTTTTTT. Full variable domain (rest looked up from reference TRBV7-8 and TRBJ2-2): GAGVSQSPRYKVAKRGQDVALRCDPISGHVSLFWYQQALGQGPEFLTYFQNEAQLDKSGLPSDRFFAERPEGSVSTLKIQRTQQEDSAVYLCASSYGPHRGAGELFFGEGSRLTVL.

This chain connects TRBV6-2 or TRBV6-3 to TRBJ1-5; D unclear. CDR1 is MNHEY, CDR2 SVGEGT, per germline. Trimming removed 4 bases from V and 7 bases from J, with 11 bases in between. CDR3 length: 13 residues. The CDR3 loop is CASSSGPGQPQHF. CDR3 bases: TGTGCCAGCAGTTCCGGACCAGGACAGCCCCAGCATTTT.

CDR3 sequence: CSAIRTSGVGREQFF. CDR3 coding DNA: TGCAGTGCTATACGGACTAGCGGGGTGGGCCGTGAGCAGTTCTTC. This chain connects TRBV20-1 to TRBJ2-1, with 12 bases identical to TRBD2. This CDR3 is built from 15 residues. V shed 4 bases and J 9 bases; nucleotides not matched to a gene: 10. The germline CDR1 and CDR2 sequences are DFQATT and SNEGSKA (reference sequence).

The table lists this clonotype with a few counts. J is TRBJ2-5 and V is TRBV24-1, with D possibly being TRBD2 (6 bases). CDR3 length: 14 residues. V was clipped by 1 base and J by 4 bases, with 9 bases between them. Germline V gene data show CDR1 as KGHDR and CDR2 as SFDVKD. The CDR3 bases are TGTGCCACCAGTGATTTCGGAGGGTCAGAGACCCAGTACTTC. Translation gives CATSDFGGSETQYF.

V gene TRBV5-6 combines with J gene TRBJ2-2, with a weak D call TRBD2 (5 bases). The V gene lost 4 bases and the J gene lost 6 bases, with 13 bases spanning the gap. This CDR3 contains 14 residues. Germline lookup yields CDR1 SGHDT and CDR2 YYEEEE. CDR3 sequence: CASSPADFAGELFF. CDR3 nucleotide sequence: TGTGCCAGCAGCCCGGCGGACTTCGCCGGGGAGCTGTTTTTT.

The rearrangement links TRBV2 to TRBJ2-1; the match to TRBD2 covers 7 bases. The germline gives CDR1 SNHLY, CDR2 FYNNEI. The V segment lost 3 bases and the J segment 4 bases; nucleotides outside the gene matches: 15. The CDR3 has 18 residues. The CDR3 coding sequence is TGTGCCAGCAGTGACCCTCAGGCTAGCGGCATTGGTTACAATGAGCAGTTCTTC. Translation: CASSDPQASGIGYNEQFF. The variable domain in full, with the rest retrieved from reference TRBV2 and TRBJ2-1, is EPEVTQTPSHQVTQMGQEVILRCVPISNHLYFYWYRQILGQKVEFLVSFYNNEISEKSEIFDDQFSVERPDGSNFTLKIRSTKLEDSAMYFCASSDPQASGIGYNEQFFGPGTRLTVL.

This chain uses TRBV29-1 with TRBJ2-7; D gene uncertain. The CDR3 contains 14 residues. Germline V gene data show CDR1 as SQVTM and CDR2 as ANQGSEA. V lost 3 bases and J lost 2, with 14 bases in between. The CDR3 is CSVEEAAEPYEQYF. The CDR3 bases are TGCAGCGTTGAGGAAGCAGCAGAACCCTACGAGCAGTACTTC.

This clonotype appeared a single time. The chain joins TRBV12-3 or TRBV12-4 to TRBJ2-1; D remains unclear. The ends were cut back, 3 bases at V and 7 bases at J, with 7 bases in the middle. The CDR3 totals 12 residues. The CDR3 coding sequence is TGTGCCAGCAGTTTTCTTATTAATGAGCAGTTCTTC. This encodes CASSFLINEQFF.

The V and J genes are TRBV29-1 and TRBJ1-4, with D tentatively TRBD1 (5 bases). Germline V gives CDR1 SQVTM, CDR2 ANQGSEA. V shed 4 bases and J shed 7 bases, with 10 bases lying between them. CDR3 length: 12 amino acids. The CDR3 spells CSVGTRGEKLFF. CDR3 in DNA: TGCAGCGTTGGGACAAGAGGTGAAAAACTGTTTTTT.

The rearrangement joins TRBV5-1 to TRBJ1-1; D is ambiguous. Germline values: CDR1 SGHRS, CDR2 YFSETQ. V was pared by 4 bases and J by 2 bases, with 21 bases between. CDR3 length: 17 residues. CDR3 amino acids: CASSHSWPQRKNTEAFF. The DNA for the CDR3 is TGCGCCAGCAGCCACTCTTGGCCCCAGAGAAAAAACACTGAAGCTTTCTTT.

This chain connects TRBV5-1 to TRBJ1-6; D call uncertain. The CDR3 has 15 residues. V lost 0 bases and J lost 10, with 14 bases in between. Looked up from germline, CDR1 is SGHRS and CDR2 is YFSETQ. The CDR3 protein is CASSLGHQDGSPLHF. DNA for the CDR3: TGCGCCAGCAGCTTGGGACACCAGGACGGCTCACCCCTCCACTTT.

The table lists this clonotype with a count of one. This chain connects TRBV4-1 to TRBJ1-2, with TRBD1 matching over 8 bases. Trimming cost V 2 bases and J 13 bases; bases outside gene matches: 18. This CDR3 region has 16 residues. Germline V gene data show CDR1 as MGHRA and CDR2 as YSYEKL. The CDR3 reads CASSQSKGTGHLSSTF. As DNA, the CDR3 is TGCGCCAGCAGCCAATCAAAAGGGACAGGACATCTCTCCTCCACCTTC.

J is TRBJ2-1 and V is TRBV20-1, with D perhaps assigned TRBD1 or TRBD2 (6 bases each). The CDR3 has 15 residues. Deletions cut 3 bases from V and 0 bases from J, with 12 bases between. Germline CDR1 DFQATT, CDR2 SNEGSKA (reference sequence). The CDR3 loop reads CSASTGASSYNEQFF. The CDR3, as DNA: TGCAGTGCTAGTACGGGGGCGAGCTCCTACAATGAGCAGTTCTTC.

The chain couples TRBV5-1 to TRBJ2-7; no clear D. Germline V lookup: CDR1 SGHRS, CDR2 YFSETQ. This CDR3 comprises 13 residues. V lost 6 bases and J lost 3, with 13 bases in between. CDR3 DNA sequence: TGCGCCAGCACGCGAGACGGTTACTACGAGCAGTACTTC. Translated: CASTRDGYYEQYF.

The gene calls are TRBV27 and TRBJ1-5, with D possibly TRBD1 on 5 matching bases. Per the germline V gene, CDR1 is MNHEY and CDR2 is SMNVEV (reference sequence). This CDR3 has 14 residues. V lost 1 base to trimming and J lost 7 bases, with 11 bases between them. The CDR3: CASSLLGEGQPQHF. The CDR3 bases are TGTGCCAGCAGTTTATTAGGGGAGGGGCAGCCCCAGCATTTT.

This sequence joins TRBV30 and TRBJ1-2; no clear D. CDR3 length equals 14 residues. Germline lookup yields CDR1 GTSNPN and CDR2 SVGIG (reference sequence). The V gene lost 0 bases and the J gene lost 7 bases, with 15 bases spanning the gap. The DNA of the CDR3 is TGTGCCTGGAGTGTAAAGAGTGCGGAATGTGGCTACACCTTC. Encoded protein: CAWSVKSAECGYTF. The complete variable domain, with remaining parts taken from reference TRBV30 and TRBJ1-2, reads SQTIHQWPATLVQPVGSPLSLECTVEGTSNPNLYWYRQAAGRGLQLLFYSVGIGQISSEVPQNLSASRPQDRQFILSSKKLLLSDSGFYLCAWSVKSAECGYTFGSGTRLTVV.

This clonotype was detected only once. The chain couples TRBV20-1 to TRBJ2-7; 8 nucleotides agree with TRBD1. The germline gives CDR1 DFQATT, CDR2 SNEGSKA (reference sequence). The J segment lost 0 bases and the V segment lost 6 bases, leaving 7 bases of the junction unmatched. The length of the CDR3 is 14 residues. CDR3 in amino acids: CSAKGQVISYEQYF. CDR3 nucleotide sequence: TGCAGTGCAAAGGGACAGGTCATCTCCTACGAGCAGTACTTC.